This T cell receptor (beta chain) was documented in a study of T cell clonotyping in hematopoietic cell transplantation. Overall study findings and caveats: At the given depth, recipient repertoires were over 95% de novo clonotypes.

Germline CDR1 and CDR2: MNHEY and SMNVEV (reference sequence). V gave up 3 bases and J gave up 0 bases, with 9 bases separating them. The CDR3 has 16 amino acids. About this clone itself: What it binds is unknown.

TCRdb's table, derived via immunoSEQ multiplex PCR, lists solely in-frame clones and lacks some. This repertoire shows tens of thousands of clones, over 75% found once; its top ten account for roughly 6%. The time point here: recipient sample about 28 days before transplant, after cytoreduction. The chain joins TRBV27 to TRBJ2-6; possibly TRBD1 for D (5 bases). The specimen was peripheral blood mononuclear cells, collected before stem cell transplant. The receptor was derived from a man aged 60 to 69 with biphenotypic leukemia. Some clones in this sample may be carry-over from other donors' samples. CDR3 in DNA: TGTGCCAGCAGTTTGGGGCCATACTCTGGGGCCAACGTCCTGACTTTC. This sequence encodes CASSLGPYSGANVLTF.